Described below is a single TCR beta chain sequence and its context. Its antigen remains unidentified. The CDR3 does not close with the conserved phenylalanine or tryptophan, likely indicating a read error. This specimen belongs to a study of post-analysis software for immune sequencing data. Whole-study context: The cohort encompassed relapsing-remitting, secondary progressive and progressive-relapsing multiple sclerosis disease courses. Whole-study results and caveats: Five TRBV segments, TRBV5-6, TRBV5-1 and TRBV20-1 among them, were found more frequent in patients than controls. Multiple sclerosis patients had significantly lower normalized Chao1 diversity than controls.

CDR3 size: 12 residues. CDR1 and CDR2 from the germline V gene are MNHEY and SVGEGT. Trimming removed 6 bases from V and 5 bases from J, with 8 bases in between. cDNA libraries of TCR beta carried unique molecular identifiers. There were about 0.85 to 10 million T cells, and some 500,000 cDNA molecules came from them. TCRdb fed the PCR reads into MiXCR, producing one record per CDR3 protein. The sample yields 700,000 to 800,000 distinct CDR3 sequences, roughly 27% seen once. The gene calls are TRBV6-2 or TRBV6-3 and TRBJ1-5, with D possibly TRBD1 on 6 matching bases. The receptor was isolated from a girl between 10 and 17 years old with multiple sclerosis. Sequencing used blood. The CDR3 bases are TGTGCCAGCAGGAACAGGGATCAGCCCCAGCATGTT. Amino acids: CASRNRDQPQHV.